Listed below are T cell receptor beta chains from one sample, sequenced in a study of T-cell reconstitution after alpha-beta-depleted transplantation in children. TCRdb reanalysed the PCR reads using MiXCR and keeps one entry per CDR3 protein. In the table there are about 400,000 distinct CDR3 sequences, around 21% of which are singletons. The material sequenced was PBMCs from the stem cell graft donor, taken from the stem cell graft. The receptors derive from a human donor who donated a stem cell graft to a child with acute myeloid leukemia. The CDR3 runs from the conserved cysteine through the conserved F or W. The size field is filled for only some rows; it gives once, few, many or a size class.

j_call,clone_size,v_call,cdr3_aa
TRBJ2-1,few,TRBV9,CASSVASGLAGFGEQFF
TRBJ2-1,.,TRBV24-1,CATSDFTRGDEQFF
TRBJ2-1,.,TRBV20-1,CSARPRDEQFF
TRBJ2-5,.,TRBV4-2,CASSQAGGPETQYF
TRBJ2-1,.,TRBV2,CASRGTSGTSSYNEQFF
TRBJ1-2,many,TRBV6-5,CASSYSALLGYTF
TRBJ1-1,many,TRBV20-1,CSAREGRGTTEAFF
TRBJ1-3,.,TRBV5-1,CASSSGTGLTGNTIYF
TRBJ2-7,.,TRBV12-3/TRBV12-4,CASSRTSGTPYEQYF
TRBJ2-7,many,TRBV20-1,CSAARTSSYYEQYF
TRBJ2-1,few,TRBV11-1,CASSGVVGGSLSYNEQFF
TRBJ2-7,many,TRBV20-1,CSAREGGKDEQYF
TRBJ1-2,few,TRBV15,CATSRDSYGYTF
TRBJ2-7,many,TRBV27,CASSLSGLAGAYEQYF
TRBJ2-1,many,TRBV10-3,CAISVIQGDEQFF
TRBJ2-7,few,TRBV7-2,CASTVAGAFYEQYF
TRBJ2-1,many,TRBV12-3/TRBV12-4,CASSQGRGDNEQFF
TRBJ2-7,many,TRBV20-1,CSAPDRGSYEQYF
TRBJ2-7,few,TRBV6-1,CASSRAGGIPYEQYF
TRBJ1-4,.,TRBV20-1,CSARAGVNEKLFF
TRBJ2-1,.,TRBV11-2,CASSLDRREQFF
TRBJ2-6,many,TRBV20-1,CSARMGSGANVLTF
TRBJ2-3,.,TRBV12-3/TRBV12-4,CASSLLGLERSRADTQYF
TRBJ1-1,few,TRBV12-3/TRBV12-4,CASSPRGGRTEAFF
TRBJ2-5,.,TRBV14,CASSQRVETQYF
TRBJ2-1,.,TRBV5-5,CASSFLAGGPDEQFF
TRBJ2-5,.,TRBV5-1,CASSYGLAGGPQETQYF
TRBJ2-7,few,TRBV5-1,CASGQGATYEQYF
TRBJ2-2,few,TRBV6-5,CASSTRQVRPNTGELFF
TRBJ2-5,.,TRBV20-1,CSAPRDGGQGTQYF
TRBJ1-4,many,TRBV6-5,CASSPSPEKLFF
TRBJ2-1,many,TRBV29-1,CSVEGLAGGSYNEQFF
TRBJ2-1,many,TRBV10-3,CAISLGNEQFF
TRBJ2-1,many,TRBV7-6,CASSLGGGAYNEQFF
TRBJ1-1,many,TRBV29-1,CSVDRGLNTEAFF